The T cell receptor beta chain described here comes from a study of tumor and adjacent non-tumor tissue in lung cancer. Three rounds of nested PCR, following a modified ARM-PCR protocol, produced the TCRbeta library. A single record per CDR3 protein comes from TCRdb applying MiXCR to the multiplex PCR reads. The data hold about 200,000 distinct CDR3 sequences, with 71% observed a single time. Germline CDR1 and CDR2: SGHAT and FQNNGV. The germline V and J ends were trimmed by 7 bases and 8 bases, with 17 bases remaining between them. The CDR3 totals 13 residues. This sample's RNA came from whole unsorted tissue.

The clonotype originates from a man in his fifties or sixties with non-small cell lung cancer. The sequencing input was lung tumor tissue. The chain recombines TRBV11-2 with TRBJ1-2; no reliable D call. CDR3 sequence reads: CASNFRDRVGYTF. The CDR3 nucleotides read TGTGCCAGCAACTTTCGAGATAGGGTCGGCTACACCTTC.